Listed here is a single T cell receptor beta chain. This entry belongs to a study of control samples from healthy donors and cancer patients. The table came from immunoSEQ multiplex PCR; TCRdb's copy has only in-frame clones and leaves some out. The table shows 70,000 to 75,000 clones, with approximately 84% occurring only once. Source material: blood. This clonotype originated in a woman between 50 and 59 years old in good health.

The CDR3 nucleotides read TGTGCCAGCAGTCCGGGCCTATATAATTCACCCCTCCACTTT. It is translated as CASSPGLYNSPLHF. This chain joins TRBV6-5 and TRBJ1-6; no clear D gene. Germline CDR1 MNHEY, CDR2 SVGAGI. Deletions cut 5 bases from V and 4 bases from J, with 9 bases between. The CDR3 totals 14 residues.